Listed below are T cell receptor beta chains from one sample, sequenced in a study of regulatory T cells in long-lasting Graves disease. Each CDR3 protein is one row after TCRdb ran MiXCR on the multiplex PCR reads. The sample has some 250,000 distinct CDR3 sequences; about 20% are singletons. Separately, the same data were catalogued under a study of T cells in Graves' hyperthyroidism and ophthalmopathy.

The input for sequencing was peripheral blood mononuclear cells (PBMCs), taken at new diagnosis, from a patient treated with antithyroid drugs. The receptor set was obtained from a woman under 40 with Graves disease. Both conserved end residues are part of each CDR3. D genes are given only for firm matches. A clone size is listed for some rows: how often the clone was seen (once, few, many), or a class if it is expanded.

TRBJ2-7 many NA TRBV3-1 CASSQELGHEQYF TGTGCCAGCAGCCAAGAACTGGGCCACGAGCAGTACTTC
TRBJ1-2 many NA TRBV5-1 CASSPGDRPHYGYTF TGTGCCAGCAGCCCAGGTGACAGGCCCCACTATGGCTACACCTTC
TRBJ2-5 many TRBD1 TRBV7-2 CASSFDRVSKETQYF TGTGCCAGCAGCTTCGACAGGGTCTCAAAGGAGACCCAGTACTTC
TRBJ1-1 NA TRBD1 TRBV5-1 CASARSGTVDTEAFF TGCGCCAGCGCTCGCTCAGGGACAGTCGACACTGAAGCTTTCTTT
TRBJ1-1 many NA TRBV20-1 CSAKNTEAFF TGCAGTGCCAAAAACACTGAAGCTTTCTTT
TRBJ1-3 NA TRBD1 TRBV7-6 CASSLFPGQQNTIYF TGTGCCAGCAGCTTATTTCCGGGACAGCAAAACACCATATATTTT
TRBJ2-1 many NA TRBV2 CASSEGPGFYNEQFF TGTGCCAGCAGTGAAGGTCCGGGTTTCTACAATGAGCAGTTCTTC
TRBJ2-7 many TRBD2 TRBV12-3/TRBV12-4 CASTAGGQSRYEQYF TGTGCCAGCACCGCGGGAGGACAGTCGCGCTACGAGCAGTACTTC
TRBJ1-2 few NA TRBV10-2 CASSDPRGYGYTF TGCGCCAGCAGTGACCCAAGGGGGTATGGCTACACCTTC
TRBJ1-3 NA NA TRBV5-5 CASSARVLNTIYF TGTGCCAGCAGCGCCCGGGTCCTAAACACCATATATTTT
TRBJ2-5 many TRBD1 TRBV2 CASRTGGGTQYF TGTGCCAGCAGGACAGGGGGTGGGACCCAGTACTTC
TRBJ2-7 many TRBD1 TRBV20-1 CSARPRDRTYEQYF TGCAGTGCTAGACCCCGGGACAGAACCTACGAGCAGTACTTC
TRBJ2-7 many TRBD2 TRBV7-2 CASSPPGAGLAYEQYF TGTGCCAGCAGCCCCCCGGGGGCGGGACTAGCCTACGAGCAGTACTTC
TRBJ2-7 NA NA TRBV3-1 CASSPAGTVLEQYF TGTGCCAGCAGCCCCGCCGGGACCGTCCTCGAGCAGTACTTC
TRBJ1-1 many NA TRBV28 CASSFTGNTEAFF TGTGCCAGCAGTTTTACGGGGAACACTGAAGCTTTCTTT
TRBJ2-7 many NA TRBV12-5 CASGYGTYEQYF TGTGCTAGTGGATATGGGACCTACGAGCAGTACTTC
TRBJ2-7 NA NA TRBV6-2/TRBV6-3 CASSRVGGDSGEQYF TGTGCCAGCAGTAGAGTCGGGGGAGACAGCGGCGAGCAGTACTTC
TRBJ1-1 NA NA TRBV7-9 CASSLEGTDTFSGTEAFF TGTGCCAGCAGCTTAGAGGGGACGGATACTTTTAGTGGCACTGAAGCTTTCTTT
TRBJ2-7 NA TRBD2 TRBV3-1 CASSQALSLREGGYEQYF TGTGCCAGCAGCCAGGCCCTAAGTCTGCGGGAGGGAGGATACGAGCAGTACTTC
TRBJ2-7 many NA TRBV6-1 CASSTVEAAYEQYF TGTGCCAGCAGTACGGTGGAGGCCGCCTACGAGCAGTACTTC
TRBJ2-5 many TRBD2 TRBV4-1 CASSQDGRLAGIDRGETQYF TGCGCCAGCAGCCAAGATGGTAGGCTAGCGGGGATTGACCGGGGAGAGACCCAGTACTTC
TRBJ2-2 few TRBD1 TRBV20-1 CSAFDRDRVSGELFF TGCAGTGCTTTTGACCGGGACAGGGTATCCGGGGAGCTGTTTTTT
TRBJ1-5 many NA TRBV2 CASRKGGQPQHF TGTGCCAGCAGAAAGGGTGGCCAGCCCCAGCATTTT
TRBJ2-1 NA NA TRBV7-2 CASRSGHNEQFF TGTGCCAGCAGAAGCGGTCACAATGAGCAGTTCTTC
TRBJ2-5 once TRBD2 TRBV3-1 CASSQVLAGQYQETQYF TGTGCCAGCAGCCAAGTCCTAGCGGGCCAGTACCAAGAGACCCAGTACTTC
TRBJ2-1 many NA TRBV12-5 CASGLLANNEQFF TGTGCTAGTGGTTTGCTGGCGAACAATGAGCAGTTCTTC
TRBJ2-3 many TRBD2 TRBV20-1 CSAISGGERTDTQYF TGCAGTGCTATTAGCGGGGGGGAGCGAACAGATACGCAGTATTTT
TRBJ1-5 many NA TRBV9 CASSVSGRFDQPQHF TGTGCCAGCAGCGTTTCCGGGCGGTTCGATCAGCCCCAGCATTTT
TRBJ2-1 many NA TRBV4-2 CASSQLGYNEQFF TGTGCCAGCAGCCAACTAGGGTACAATGAGCAGTTCTTC
TRBJ1-1 many NA TRBV7-9 CASSLVGGIEAFF TGTGCCAGCAGCTTAGTCGGCGGGATTGAAGCTTTCTTT
TRBJ2-7 NA NA TRBV7-2 CASSLKDTVRTYEQYF TGTGCCAGCAGCTTAAAGGATACTGTCAGAACCTACGAGCAGTACTTC